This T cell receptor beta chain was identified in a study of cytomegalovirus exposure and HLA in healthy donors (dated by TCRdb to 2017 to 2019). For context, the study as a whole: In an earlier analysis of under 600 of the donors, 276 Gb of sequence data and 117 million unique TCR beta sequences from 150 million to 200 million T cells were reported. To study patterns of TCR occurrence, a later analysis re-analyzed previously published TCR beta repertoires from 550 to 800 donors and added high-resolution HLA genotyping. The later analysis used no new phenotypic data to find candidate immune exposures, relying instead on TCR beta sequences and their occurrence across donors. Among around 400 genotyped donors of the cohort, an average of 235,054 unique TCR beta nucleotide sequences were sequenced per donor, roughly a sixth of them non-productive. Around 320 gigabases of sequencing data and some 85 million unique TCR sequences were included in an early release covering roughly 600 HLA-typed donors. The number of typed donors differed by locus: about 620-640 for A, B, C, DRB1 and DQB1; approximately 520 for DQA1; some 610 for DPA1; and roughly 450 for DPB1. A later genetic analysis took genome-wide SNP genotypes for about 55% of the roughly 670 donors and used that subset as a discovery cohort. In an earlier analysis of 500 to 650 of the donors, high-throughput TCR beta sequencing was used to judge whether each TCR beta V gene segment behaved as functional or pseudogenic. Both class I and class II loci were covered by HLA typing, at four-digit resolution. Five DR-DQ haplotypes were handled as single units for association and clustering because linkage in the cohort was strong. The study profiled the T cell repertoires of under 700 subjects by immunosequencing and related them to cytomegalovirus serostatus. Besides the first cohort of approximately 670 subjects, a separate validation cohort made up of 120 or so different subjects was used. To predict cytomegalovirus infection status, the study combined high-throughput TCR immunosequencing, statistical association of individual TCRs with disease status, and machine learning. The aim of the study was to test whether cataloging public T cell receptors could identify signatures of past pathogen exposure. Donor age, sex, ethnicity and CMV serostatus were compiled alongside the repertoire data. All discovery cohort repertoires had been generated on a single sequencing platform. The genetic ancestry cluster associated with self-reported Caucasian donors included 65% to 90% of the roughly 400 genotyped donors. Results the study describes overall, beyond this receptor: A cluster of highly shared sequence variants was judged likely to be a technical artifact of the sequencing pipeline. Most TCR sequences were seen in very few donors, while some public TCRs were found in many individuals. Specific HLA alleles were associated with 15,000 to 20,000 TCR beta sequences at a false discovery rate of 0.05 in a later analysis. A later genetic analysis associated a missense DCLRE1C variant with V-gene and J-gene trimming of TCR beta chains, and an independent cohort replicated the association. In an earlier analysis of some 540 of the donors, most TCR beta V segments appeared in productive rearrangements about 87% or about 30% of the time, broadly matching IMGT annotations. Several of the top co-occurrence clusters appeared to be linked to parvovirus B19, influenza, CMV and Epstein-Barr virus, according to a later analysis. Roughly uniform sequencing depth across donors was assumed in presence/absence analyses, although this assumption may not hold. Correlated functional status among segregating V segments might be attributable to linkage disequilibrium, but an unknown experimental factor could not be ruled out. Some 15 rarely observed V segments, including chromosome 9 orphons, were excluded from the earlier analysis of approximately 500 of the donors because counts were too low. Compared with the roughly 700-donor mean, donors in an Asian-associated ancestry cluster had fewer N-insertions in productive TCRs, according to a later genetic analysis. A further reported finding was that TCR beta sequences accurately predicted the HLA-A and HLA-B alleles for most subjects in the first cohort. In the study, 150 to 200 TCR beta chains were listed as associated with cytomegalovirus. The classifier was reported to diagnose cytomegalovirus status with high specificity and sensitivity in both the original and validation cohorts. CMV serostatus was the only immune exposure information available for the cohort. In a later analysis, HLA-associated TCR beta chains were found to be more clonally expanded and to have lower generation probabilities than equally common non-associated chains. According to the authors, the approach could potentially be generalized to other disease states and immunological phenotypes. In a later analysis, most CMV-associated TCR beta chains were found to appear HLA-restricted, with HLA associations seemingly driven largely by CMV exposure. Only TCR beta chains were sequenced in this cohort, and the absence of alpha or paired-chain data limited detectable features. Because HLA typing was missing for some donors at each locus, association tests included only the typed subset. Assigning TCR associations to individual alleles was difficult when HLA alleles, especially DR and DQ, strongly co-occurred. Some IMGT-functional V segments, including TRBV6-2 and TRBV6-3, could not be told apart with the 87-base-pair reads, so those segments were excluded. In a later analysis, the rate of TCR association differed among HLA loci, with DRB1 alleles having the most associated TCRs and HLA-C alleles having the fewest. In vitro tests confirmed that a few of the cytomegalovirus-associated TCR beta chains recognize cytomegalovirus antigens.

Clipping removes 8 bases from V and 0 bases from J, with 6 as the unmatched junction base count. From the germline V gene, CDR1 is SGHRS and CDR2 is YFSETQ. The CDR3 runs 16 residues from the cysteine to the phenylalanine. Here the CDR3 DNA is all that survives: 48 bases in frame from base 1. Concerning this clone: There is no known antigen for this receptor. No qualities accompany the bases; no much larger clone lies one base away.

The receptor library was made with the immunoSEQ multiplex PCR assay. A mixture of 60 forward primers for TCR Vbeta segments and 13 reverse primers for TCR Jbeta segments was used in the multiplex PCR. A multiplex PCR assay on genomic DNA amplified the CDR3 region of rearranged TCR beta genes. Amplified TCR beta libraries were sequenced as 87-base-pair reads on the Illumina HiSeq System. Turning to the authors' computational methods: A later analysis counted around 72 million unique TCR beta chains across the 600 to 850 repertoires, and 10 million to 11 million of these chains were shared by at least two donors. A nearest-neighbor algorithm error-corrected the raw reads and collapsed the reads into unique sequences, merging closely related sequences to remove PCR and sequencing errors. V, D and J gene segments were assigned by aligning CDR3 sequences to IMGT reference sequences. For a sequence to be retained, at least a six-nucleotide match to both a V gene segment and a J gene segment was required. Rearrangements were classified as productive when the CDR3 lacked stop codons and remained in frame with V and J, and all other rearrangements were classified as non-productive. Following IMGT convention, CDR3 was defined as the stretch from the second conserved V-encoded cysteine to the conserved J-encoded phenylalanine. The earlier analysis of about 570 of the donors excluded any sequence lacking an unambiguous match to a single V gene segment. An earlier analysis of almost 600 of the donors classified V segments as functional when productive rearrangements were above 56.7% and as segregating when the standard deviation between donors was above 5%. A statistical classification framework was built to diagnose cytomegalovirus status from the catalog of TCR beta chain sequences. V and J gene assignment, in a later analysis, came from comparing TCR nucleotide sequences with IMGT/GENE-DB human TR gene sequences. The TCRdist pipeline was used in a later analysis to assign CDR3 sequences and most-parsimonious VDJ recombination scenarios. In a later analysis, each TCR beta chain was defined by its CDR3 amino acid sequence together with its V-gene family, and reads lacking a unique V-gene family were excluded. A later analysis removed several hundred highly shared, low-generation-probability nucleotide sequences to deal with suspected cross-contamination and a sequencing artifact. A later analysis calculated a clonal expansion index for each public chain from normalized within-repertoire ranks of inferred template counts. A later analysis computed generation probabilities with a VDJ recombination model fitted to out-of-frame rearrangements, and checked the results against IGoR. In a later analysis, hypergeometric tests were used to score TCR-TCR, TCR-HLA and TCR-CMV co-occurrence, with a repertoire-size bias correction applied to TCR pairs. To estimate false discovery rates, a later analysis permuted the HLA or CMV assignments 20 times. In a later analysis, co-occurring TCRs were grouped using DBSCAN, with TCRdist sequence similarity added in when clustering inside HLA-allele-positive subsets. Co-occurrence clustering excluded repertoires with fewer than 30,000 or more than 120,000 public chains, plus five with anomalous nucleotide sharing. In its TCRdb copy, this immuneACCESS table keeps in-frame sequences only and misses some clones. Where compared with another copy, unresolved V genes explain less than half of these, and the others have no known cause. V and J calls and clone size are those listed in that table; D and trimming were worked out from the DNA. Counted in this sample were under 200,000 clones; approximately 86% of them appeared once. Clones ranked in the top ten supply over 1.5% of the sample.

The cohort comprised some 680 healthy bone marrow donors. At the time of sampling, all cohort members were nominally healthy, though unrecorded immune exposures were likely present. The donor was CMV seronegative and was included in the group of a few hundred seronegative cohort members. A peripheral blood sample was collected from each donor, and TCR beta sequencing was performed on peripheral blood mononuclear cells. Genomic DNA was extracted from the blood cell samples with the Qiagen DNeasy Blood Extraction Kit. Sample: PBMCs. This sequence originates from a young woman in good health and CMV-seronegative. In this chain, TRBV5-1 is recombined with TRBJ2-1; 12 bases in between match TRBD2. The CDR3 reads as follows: CASLLAGGPSYNEQFF. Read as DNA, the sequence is TGCGCCAGTCTCCTAGCGGGAGGGCCCTCCTACAATGAGCAGTTCTTC.